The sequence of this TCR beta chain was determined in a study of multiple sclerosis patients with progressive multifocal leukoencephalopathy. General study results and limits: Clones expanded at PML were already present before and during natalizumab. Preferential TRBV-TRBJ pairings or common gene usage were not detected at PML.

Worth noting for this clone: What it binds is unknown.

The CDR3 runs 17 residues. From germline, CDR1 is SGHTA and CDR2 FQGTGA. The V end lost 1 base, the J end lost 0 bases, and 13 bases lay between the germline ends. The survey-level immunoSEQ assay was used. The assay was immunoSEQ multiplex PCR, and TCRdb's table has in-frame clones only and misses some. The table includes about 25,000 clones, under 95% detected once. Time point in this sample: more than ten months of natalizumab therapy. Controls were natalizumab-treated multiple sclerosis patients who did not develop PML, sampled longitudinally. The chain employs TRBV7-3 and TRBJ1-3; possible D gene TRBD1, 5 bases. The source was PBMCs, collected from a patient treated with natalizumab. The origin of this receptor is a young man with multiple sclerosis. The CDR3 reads CASSLRGPLSSGNTIYF. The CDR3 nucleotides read TGTGCCAGCAGCTTAAGGGGACCGCTGAGCTCTGGAAACACCATATATTTT.